Below, one T cell receptor beta chain is given with its context. The data stem from a study of blood T cell repertoires in COVID-19. Background on the study: Sites across the United States, Italy and Spain contributed samples from acute and convalescent COVID-19. PBMCs, B-cell-depleted T cells, or T cells were the source of the cDNA or gDNA that made up the material.

Produced via immunoSEQ multiplex PCR; TCRdb's table is partial and in-frame only. The profile shows a few hundred thousand clones, 85% of them singletons. V lost 6 bases to trimming and J lost 4 bases, with 10 bases between them. Per germline, CDR1 SNHLY and CDR2 FYNNEI. CDR3 size: 12 residues. This TCR derives from a woman younger than 30 with acute or convalescent COVID-19. Material: peripheral blood. The chain has TRBV2 and TRBJ2-7; possibly TRBD1 for D (6 bases). The CDR3 nucleotides are TGTGCCAGCAGGGGGGACATATACGAGCAGTACTTC. Translated: CASRGDIYEQYF. Drawing the rest from reference TRBV2 and TRBJ2-7, the complete variable domain is EPEVTQTPSHQVTQMGQEVILRCVPISNHLYFYWYRQILGQKVEFLVSFYNNEISEKSEIFDDQFSVERPDGSNFTLKIRSTKLEDSAMYFCASRGDIYEQYFGPGTRLTVT.